This TCR beta chain derives from a study of T-cell memory formation after mild COVID-19 listed by TCRdb under 2021. Describing the broader study: TCR sequence clusters from the two donors were largely donor specific. In a couple of donors, T-cell clones that expanded and contracted after mild COVID-19 were tracked by sequencing TCRalpha and TCRbeta repertoires over time. Two young, previously healthy adult volunteers, one female and one male, were included in the cohort. Results the study describes overall, beyond this receptor: Contracting CD4+ clones appeared mostly in the CM and EM memory subsets, whereas CD8+ clones were enriched in EMRA. Only a couple of mild cases were covered by the study, and larger cohorts that include severe cases with pre-infection samples were considered necessary. SARS-CoV-2 specificity was not confirmed for the second-wave clones peaking on day 37. Some responding clones were detected in pre-infection memory, which suggested that pre-existing cross-reactive memory T cells had joined the SARS-CoV-2 response. Clones that contracted from day 15 to 85 showed balanced CD4/CD8 phenotypes, whereas a second wave of clones that expanded from day 15 to 37 leaned towards CD4+.

This clonotype was seen ten or more times. No antigen is known for it. No much larger clone is present one base from it, and per-base qualities are unavailable. Ficoll-Paque density gradient centrifugation was the method used to isolate PBMCs. These reads were obtained on an Illumina NovaSeq 6000. Using 5'RACE with constant-segment primers, TCRalpha and TCRbeta cDNA libraries were constructed, with sample barcodes and unique molecular identifiers added in the process. RNA was extracted from every sample with Trizol reagent. Amplification of the libraries took two PCR steps, and the second step added a second sample barcode plus Illumina TruSeq adapters. Sequencing of libraries was performed on an Illumina NovaSeq with 2 x 150 bp paired-end reads. On the study's bioinformatics: The reads were demultiplexed and collapsed into UMI-guided consensus sequences using migec v1.2.7. Using mixcr v2.1.11, UMI consensuses were aligned to TRA and TRB V and J templates and then assembled into clonotypes. A clonotype was counted as expanded or contracted only if both edgeR and NoisET called the change significant, with noise models trained on biological replicates. edgeR calls used a false discovery rate-adjusted p below 0.01 and a log2 fold-change threshold of 1. As an exploratory analysis of dynamics, PCA with hierarchical clustering was applied to max-normalized trajectories of the 1000 most abundant clonotypes. Separately sequenced CD4+ and CD8+ repertoires were used to assign the CD4 or CD8 phenotype of responding clones. TCRdb reworked the public reads: Q25 trimming with fastp, MiXCR clone assembly, productive beta chains retained. Every CDR3 protein is listed once, alongside the most common genes and DNA of its rows. TCRdb's processing, not the authors', yielded these V and J calls. For this sample the table gives about 34,000 distinct CDR3 sequences, of which 7% to 9.5% were detected only once. The biggest ten clones account for about 32% of the sample.

The sample was PBMCs or a T cell subset sorted from them (not recorded which). The clonotype originates from a man aged 18 to 30 who had mild COVID-19 (a few samples of this study predate the infection). The sample titles of this study are shuffled in the database, so cell type and time point are left out; the donor was told from shared clones.

The sequenced DNA is TGTGCCAGCAGCCCGGGGAGTCCGTACTATGGCTACACCTTC. It translates as CASSPGSPYYGYTF. The chain was built from TRBV6-5 and TRBJ1-2; the D gene identity is not certain. As encoded in the germline V gene, CDR1 is MNHEY while CDR2 is SVGAGI. V is reduced by 6 bases and J by 3 bases, leaving a spacing of 14 bases between them. Measured from the cysteine to the phenylalanine, the CDR3 is 14 residues long. The kept DNA is CDR3 alone, 42 bases in frame from the first base.